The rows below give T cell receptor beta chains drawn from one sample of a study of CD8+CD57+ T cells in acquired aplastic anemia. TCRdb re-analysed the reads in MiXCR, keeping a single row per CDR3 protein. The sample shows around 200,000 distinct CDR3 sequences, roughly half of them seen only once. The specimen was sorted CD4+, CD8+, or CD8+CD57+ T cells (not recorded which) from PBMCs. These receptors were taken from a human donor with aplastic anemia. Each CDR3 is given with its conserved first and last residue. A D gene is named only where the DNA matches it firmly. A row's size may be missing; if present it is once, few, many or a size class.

CDR3 DNA: TGTGCCAGCAGCTCCCTCCGGACAGGGGTATCCGGGGAGCTGTTTTTT
CDR3 protein: CASSSLRTGVSGELFF
D gene: TRBD1
CDR3 length: 16
J gene: TRBJ2-2
clone size: many
V gene: TRBV7-2

CDR3 DNA: TGTGCCTCATTGGACAGGTCTAGGGAGGAGCAGTACTTC
CDR3 protein: CASLDRSREEQYF
D gene: TRBD1
CDR3 length: 13
J gene: TRBJ2-7
clone size: NA
V gene: TRBV7-3

CDR3 DNA: TGTGCCAGCAGCGCAGGGTTACCCTCCACACATACGCAGTATTTT
CDR3 protein: CASSAGLPSTHTQYF
D gene: NA
CDR3 length: 15
J gene: TRBJ2-3
clone size: NA
V gene: TRBV2

CDR3 DNA: TGCGCCAGCAGCCAAGCCCAGGGAATAGATACGCAGTATTTT
CDR3 protein: CASSQAQGIDTQYF
D gene: NA
CDR3 length: 14
J gene: TRBJ2-3
clone size: many
V gene: TRBV4-3

CDR3 DNA: TGTGCCAGCAGCCGTTCCACGGGGGAGACCCAGTACTTC
CDR3 protein: CASSRSTGETQYF
D gene: NA
CDR3 length: 13
J gene: TRBJ2-5
clone size: few
V gene: TRBV7-3

CDR3 DNA: TGTGCCAGCAGCTTAGCCCAGAACACTGAAGCTTTCTTT
CDR3 protein: CASSLAQNTEAFF
D gene: NA
CDR3 length: 13
J gene: TRBJ1-1
clone size: many
V gene: TRBV7-2

CDR3 DNA: TGTGCCAGCAGCGTATTTGGAGACCAAGAGACCCAGTACTTC
CDR3 protein: CASSVFGDQETQYF
D gene: NA
CDR3 length: 14
J gene: TRBJ2-5
clone size: NA
V gene: TRBV9

CDR3 DNA: TGCAGTGCTCCGGCGACGAACACAGATACGCAGTATTTT
CDR3 protein: CSAPATNTDTQYF
D gene: NA
CDR3 length: 13
J gene: TRBJ2-3
clone size: NA
V gene: TRBV20-1

CDR3 DNA: TGTGCCAGCAGTGCACAGAGATCTTATGGCTACACCTTC
CDR3 protein: CASSAQRSYGYTF
D gene: NA
CDR3 length: 13
J gene: TRBJ1-2
clone size: many
V gene: TRBV2

CDR3 DNA: TGTGCCAGCAGTGAACTTGAGGGAATACAGCCCCAGTACTTC
CDR3 protein: CASSELEGIQPQYF
D gene: NA
CDR3 length: 14
J gene: TRBJ2-5
clone size: NA
V gene: TRBV2

CDR3 DNA: TGTGCCACCAGTGTGACCGGCGGGAGGGTCTTTGAGCAGTTCTTC
CDR3 protein: CATSVTGGRVFEQFF
D gene: TRBD2
CDR3 length: 15
J gene: TRBJ2-1
clone size: NA
V gene: TRBV24-1

CDR3 DNA: TGTGCCAGCAGCACGGCGGGGGGCCTTAACTATGGCTACACCTTC
CDR3 protein: CASSTAGGLNYGYTF
D gene: NA
CDR3 length: 15
J gene: TRBJ1-2
clone size: NA
V gene: TRBV7-2

CDR3 DNA: TGTGCCAGCAGCCACACCCGGGAGCAGCCCCAGCATTTT
CDR3 protein: CASSHTREQPQHF
D gene: NA
CDR3 length: 13
J gene: TRBJ1-5
clone size: NA
V gene: TRBV6-1

CDR3 DNA: TGTGCCAGCAGCCGTACAGGGGACACTGAAGCTTTCTTT
CDR3 protein: CASSRTGDTEAFF
D gene: TRBD1
CDR3 length: 13
J gene: TRBJ1-1
clone size: NA
V gene: TRBV7-3

CDR3 DNA: TGTGCCAGCAGCCCCGACAGTATTGGACAGGGGTCCCATGGCTACACCTTC
CDR3 protein: CASSPDSIGQGSHGYTF
D gene: TRBD1
CDR3 length: 17
J gene: TRBJ1-2
clone size: NA
V gene: TRBV3-1

CDR3 DNA: TGTGCCACCAGTGATTTGGCCCTAATCCCAAACGGGGGGGCAGCTGGTACGCAGTATTTT
CDR3 protein: CATSDLALIPNGGAAGTQYF
D gene: TRBD2
CDR3 length: 20
J gene: TRBJ2-3
clone size: NA
V gene: TRBV24-1

CDR3 DNA: TGTGCTAGTGGCCTCAGGACTAGCAATCAGCCCCAGCATTTT
CDR3 protein: CASGLRTSNQPQHF
D gene: NA
CDR3 length: 14
J gene: TRBJ1-5
clone size: many
V gene: TRBV12-5

CDR3 DNA: TGCAGCGTCACAAACTCTGGGGCCAACGTCCTGACTTTC
CDR3 protein: CSVTNSGANVLTF
D gene: NA
CDR3 length: 13
J gene: TRBJ2-6
clone size: NA
V gene: TRBV29-1

CDR3 DNA: TGTGCCAGCAGCATACACTCTGGAAACACCATATATTTT
CDR3 protein: CASSIHSGNTIYF
D gene: NA
CDR3 length: 13
J gene: TRBJ1-3
clone size: once
V gene: TRBV7-8

CDR3 DNA: TGTGCCAGCAGCCTGGCTGAGTACTACGAGCAGTACTTC
CDR3 protein: CASSLAEYYEQYF
D gene: NA
CDR3 length: 13
J gene: TRBJ2-7
clone size: NA
V gene: TRBV7-2

CDR3 DNA: TGTGCCAGCAGCCATACTAGCGGGGGAGATACGCAGTATTTT
CDR3 protein: CASSHTSGGDTQYF
D gene: TRBD2
CDR3 length: 14
J gene: TRBJ2-3
clone size: NA
V gene: TRBV5-4

CDR3 DNA: TGTGCCAGCGGTAAACTAGCGGGGGATTTCAGAGAGACCCAGTACTTC
CDR3 protein: CASGKLAGDFRETQYF
D gene: TRBD2
CDR3 length: 16
J gene: TRBJ2-5
clone size: NA
V gene: TRBV9

CDR3 DNA: TGTGCCACCAGCAGAGTCTCGGATTCTAACTATGGCTACACCTTC
CDR3 protein: CATSRVSDSNYGYTF
D gene: NA
CDR3 length: 15
J gene: TRBJ1-2
clone size: NA
V gene: TRBV15

CDR3 DNA: TGTGCCATCAGTTATAGCGGGGTTCCCTACAATGAGCAGTTCTTC
CDR3 protein: CAISYSGVPYNEQFF
D gene: TRBD2
CDR3 length: 15
J gene: TRBJ2-1
clone size: many
V gene: TRBV10-3

CDR3 DNA: TGCAGTGCTAAAGGACTAGCGGGGGGCAGAGATACGCAGTATTTT
CDR3 protein: CSAKGLAGGRDTQYF
D gene: TRBD2
CDR3 length: 15
J gene: TRBJ2-3
clone size: few
V gene: TRBV20-1

CDR3 DNA: TGCGCCAGCAGCAGGGACATCCAGGGGGAAGCTTTCTTT
CDR3 protein: CASSRDIQGEAFF
D gene: NA
CDR3 length: 13
J gene: TRBJ1-1
clone size: many
V gene: TRBV5-1

CDR3 DNA: TGTGCCAGCAGTTTAAAGAGGGTAGCGGGCTCCTACAATGAGCAGTTCTTC
CDR3 protein: CASSLKRVAGSYNEQFF
D gene: TRBD2
CDR3 length: 17
J gene: TRBJ2-1
clone size: few
V gene: TRBV12-3/TRBV12-4

CDR3 DNA: TGCGCCAGCAGTGAAGCGGGGGGAAGGTGGGAGACCCAGTACTTC
CDR3 protein: CASSEAGGRWETQYF
D gene: TRBD2
CDR3 length: 15
J gene: TRBJ2-5
clone size: NA
V gene: TRBV10-2

CDR3 DNA: TGTGCCACCAGGGGAGGGGAAACAGCTGGCAATCAGCCCCAGCATTTT
CDR3 protein: CATRGGETAGNQPQHF
D gene: NA
CDR3 length: 16
J gene: TRBJ1-5
clone size: NA
V gene: TRBV15

CDR3 DNA: TGTGCCAGCAGCCAAAGAAAGGGGGCGGTCCTCTTTTACGAGCAGTACTTC
CDR3 protein: CASSQRKGAVLFYEQYF
D gene: TRBD1
CDR3 length: 17
J gene: TRBJ2-7
clone size: NA
V gene: TRBV14

CDR3 DNA: TGTGCCAGCAGCATCGGGACAGGGGGCGTCGATGGGGGCTACACCTTC
CDR3 protein: CASSIGTGGVDGGYTF
D gene: TRBD1
CDR3 length: 16
J gene: TRBJ1-2
clone size: NA
V gene: TRBV11-2

CDR3 DNA: TGCGCCAGCAGCCAAGAAGTGAAGGCGGGGGGATACGAGCAGTACTTC
CDR3 protein: CASSQEVKAGGYEQYF
D gene: TRBD2
CDR3 length: 16
J gene: TRBJ2-7
clone size: few
V gene: TRBV4-3

CDR3 DNA: TGCAGTGCCTGGGTCGCAACTAATGAAAAACTGTTTTTT
CDR3 protein: CSAWVATNEKLFF
D gene: NA
CDR3 length: 13
J gene: TRBJ1-4
clone size: NA
V gene: TRBV20-1

CDR3 DNA: TGTGCCAGCAGCTTGACGGGAGTGGACTACGAGCATTTT
CDR3 protein: CASSLTGVDYEHF
D gene: NA
CDR3 length: 13
J gene: TRBJ1-5
clone size: NA
V gene: TRBV7-9

CDR3 DNA: TGTGCCAGCAGCCTCCCCCGTTTGGGATTTGCTGAAGCTTTCTTT
CDR3 protein: CASSLPRLGFAEAFF
D gene: NA
CDR3 length: 15
J gene: TRBJ1-1
clone size: many
V gene: TRBV7-9

CDR3 DNA: TGCGCCAGCAGCCAATCGACAGGGACAAAGCAGTACTTC
CDR3 protein: CASSQSTGTKQYF
D gene: TRBD1
CDR3 length: 13
J gene: TRBJ2-7
clone size: many
V gene: TRBV4-1

CDR3 DNA: TGTGCCAGCAGCTCGGGGACAGGCTACGAGCAGTACTTC
CDR3 protein: CASSSGTGYEQYF
D gene: TRBD1
CDR3 length: 13
J gene: TRBJ2-7
clone size: many
V gene: TRBV7-6

CDR3 DNA: TGTGCCAGCAGTTACAGCGGGGCCCAGCCCCAGCATTTT
CDR3 protein: CASSYSGAQPQHF
D gene: NA
CDR3 length: 13
J gene: TRBJ1-5
clone size: many
V gene: TRBV6-6

CDR3 DNA: TGCAGTGCTAGAGACTGGGGGGCCGGCACCGGGGAGCTGTTTTTT
CDR3 protein: CSARDWGAGTGELFF
D gene: NA
CDR3 length: 15
J gene: TRBJ2-2
clone size: NA
V gene: TRBV20-1

CDR3 DNA: TGTGCCAGCAGCTTAGATGCGGATGCCCTCTATGGCTACACCTTC
CDR3 protein: CASSLDADALYGYTF
D gene: NA
CDR3 length: 15
J gene: TRBJ1-2
clone size: many
V gene: TRBV11-3

CDR3 DNA: TGCAGTGCTAGGGCATTCTACGGGCAGTACTTC
CDR3 protein: CSARAFYGQYF
D gene: NA
CDR3 length: 11
J gene: TRBJ2-7
clone size: NA
V gene: TRBV20-1

CDR3 DNA: TGTGCCAGCAGCCCCCGGACAGGGACCAACGTCCTGACTTTC
CDR3 protein: CASSPRTGTNVLTF
D gene: TRBD1
CDR3 length: 14
J gene: TRBJ2-6
clone size: NA
V gene: TRBV7-2

CDR3 DNA: TGTGCCAGCAGTTTCCCGTTCAGCCCAAGAGAGACCCAGTACTTC
CDR3 protein: CASSFPFSPRETQYF
D gene: NA
CDR3 length: 15
J gene: TRBJ2-5
clone size: NA
V gene: TRBV12-3/TRBV12-4

CDR3 DNA: TGTGCCTCTAGCCCGGGACAGGGAGCTAAAACTGAAGCTTTCTTT
CDR3 protein: CASSPGQGAKTEAFF
D gene: TRBD1
CDR3 length: 15
J gene: TRBJ1-1
clone size: few
V gene: TRBV30

CDR3 DNA: TGTGCCGGCAGCGTGGGACTCCGGGCGGCGGACTATGGCTACACCTTC
CDR3 protein: CAGSVGLRAADYGYTF
D gene: NA
CDR3 length: 16
J gene: TRBJ1-2
clone size: NA
V gene: TRBV24-1

CDR3 DNA: TGTGCCAGTAGTGCGGACGGGGCGGCGGACACTGAAGCTTTCTTT
CDR3 protein: CASSADGAADTEAFF
D gene: NA
CDR3 length: 15
J gene: TRBJ1-1
clone size: many
V gene: TRBV19

CDR3 DNA: TGTGCCGCAGGACAGGGGGTACGAAATCAGCCCCAGCATTTT
CDR3 protein: CAAGQGVRNQPQHF
D gene: TRBD1
CDR3 length: 14
J gene: TRBJ1-5
clone size: NA
V gene: TRBV19

CDR3 DNA: TGTGCCAGCAGTTTAGTTCGGGCAGGGGTCATCCAGCCCCAGCATTTT
CDR3 protein: CASSLVRAGVIQPQHF
D gene: NA
CDR3 length: 16
J gene: TRBJ1-5
clone size: NA
V gene: TRBV12-3/TRBV12-4

CDR3 DNA: TGTGCCAGCAGCCCCAGTGGCAATCAGCCCCAGCATTTT
CDR3 protein: CASSPSGNQPQHF
D gene: NA
CDR3 length: 13
J gene: TRBJ1-5
clone size: NA
V gene: TRBV2

CDR3 DNA: TGTGCCAGCAGGAGACAGGGCACTAATGAAAAACTGTTTTTT
CDR3 protein: CASRRQGTNEKLFF
D gene: TRBD1
CDR3 length: 14
J gene: TRBJ1-4
clone size: NA
V gene: TRBV2

CDR3 DNA: TGTGCCACCTGCCCCGGACTACCCCAGGAGACCCAGTACTTC
CDR3 protein: CATCPGLPQETQYF
D gene: NA
CDR3 length: 14
J gene: TRBJ2-5
clone size: many
V gene: TRBV10-3

CDR3 DNA: TGTGCCAGCAGCTTAGCGGAGGAATCACCCCTCCACTTT
CDR3 protein: CASSLAEESPLHF
D gene: NA
CDR3 length: 13
J gene: TRBJ1-6
clone size: NA
V gene: TRBV7-9

CDR3 DNA: TGTGCCAGCAGCGTAGAGGTTGCGGGGATCGAAGGCTACACCTTC
CDR3 protein: CASSVEVAGIEGYTF
D gene: NA
CDR3 length: 15
J gene: TRBJ1-2
clone size: many
V gene: TRBV9

CDR3 DNA: TGTGCCAGTAGTGGGGGACTAGCGGACTCCTACAATGAGCAGTTCTTC
CDR3 protein: CASSGGLADSYNEQFF
D gene: TRBD2
CDR3 length: 16
J gene: TRBJ2-1
clone size: few
V gene: TRBV19